This TCR beta chain comes out of a study of cytomegalovirus exposure and HLA in healthy donors. General study points: Beyond CMV serostatus, there was no information to go on about immune exposure. A missense variant in DCLRE1C was later tied to TCR beta V- and J-gene trimming.

As concerns this clone: Its matching antigen is unknown. The same CDR3 arises from other DNA sequences in this sample as well.

Primers included in the PCR were 60 Vbeta and 13 Jbeta primers. Profiling relied on immunoSEQ multiplex PCR, and the TCRdb table lists in-frame clones only, not all of them. The repertoire holds fewer than 200,000 clones, with 65% to 75% as singletons. Per germline, CDR1 SGHAT and CDR2 FQNNGV. The ends lost 4 bases at V and 2 bases at J; junction bases unmatched: 1. This CDR3 contains 13 residues. The sequence was collected from a human donor in good health. The V gene is TRBV11-2, the J gene TRBJ1-2, with 7 nucleotides matching TRBD1. Sequenced material: PBMCs. CDR3 sequence (DNA): TGTGCCAGCAGCTCGACAGGGAACTATGGCTACACCTTC. It yields the protein CASSSTGNYGYTF.